This T cell receptor beta chain was sequenced in a study of shared clonotypes between healthy human individuals. Overall study context: Donors were a couple of women and three men aged 18 to 49. Each donor had three CD4 naive, three CD4 memory, two CD8 naive and one CD8 memory plate.

The repertoire was sequenced with immunoSEQ multiplex PCR; TCRdb's copy has only in-frame clones and lacks some. The data hold roughly 1,500,000 clones, with 98% observed a single time. Germline values: CDR1 MDHEN, CDR2 SYDVKM. V gave up 7 bases and J gave up 2 bases, with 13 bases separating them. CDR3 size: 14 residues. Material for sequencing was naive CD4+ T cells sorted from blood. The subset: CD45RA+ positively selected. The chain recombines TRBV28 with TRBJ2-3; perhaps TRBD1 as D (5 bases). This sequence was found in a man aged 25 to 45 in good health. CDR3 protein: CASTESTVTDTQYF. DNA of the CDR3: TGTGCCAGCACCGAATCGACAGTCACAGATACGCAGTATTTT.